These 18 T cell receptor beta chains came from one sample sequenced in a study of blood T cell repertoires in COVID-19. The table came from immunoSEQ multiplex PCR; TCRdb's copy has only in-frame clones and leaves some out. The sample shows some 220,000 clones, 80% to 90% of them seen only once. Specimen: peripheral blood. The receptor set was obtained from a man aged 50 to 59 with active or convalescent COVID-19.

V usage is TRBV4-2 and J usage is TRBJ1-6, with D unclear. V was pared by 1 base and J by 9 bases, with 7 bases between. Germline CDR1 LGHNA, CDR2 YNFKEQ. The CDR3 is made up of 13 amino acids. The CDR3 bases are TGTGCCAGCAGCCAAGCGGTATCTTCACCCCTCCACTTT. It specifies CASSQAVSSPLHF.

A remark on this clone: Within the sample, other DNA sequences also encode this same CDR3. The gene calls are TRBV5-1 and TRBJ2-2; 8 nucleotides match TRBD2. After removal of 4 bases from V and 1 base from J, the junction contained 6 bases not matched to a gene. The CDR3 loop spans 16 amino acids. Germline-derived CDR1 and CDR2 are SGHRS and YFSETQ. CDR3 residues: CASSPLAGGNTGELFF. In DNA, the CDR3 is TGCGCCAGCAGCCCTCTGGCGGGGGGGAACACCGGGGAGCTGTTTTTT.

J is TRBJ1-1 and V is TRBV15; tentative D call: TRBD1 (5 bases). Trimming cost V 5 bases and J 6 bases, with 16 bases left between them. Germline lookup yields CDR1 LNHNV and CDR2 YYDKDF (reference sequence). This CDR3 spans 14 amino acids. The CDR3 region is CATSLTTGSSEAFF. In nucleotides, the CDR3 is TGTGCCACCAGCCTAACAACAGGAAGCTCTGAAGCTTTCTTT.

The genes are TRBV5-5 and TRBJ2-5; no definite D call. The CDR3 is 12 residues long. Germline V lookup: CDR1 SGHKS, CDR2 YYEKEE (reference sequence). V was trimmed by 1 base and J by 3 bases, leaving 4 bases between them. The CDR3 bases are TGTGCCAGCAGCTTGTTAGAAGAGACCCAGTACTTC. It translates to CASSLLEETQYF.

CDR3 DNA sequence: TGTGCCAGCACGAGCTCCTACGAGCAGTACTTC. The encoded protein is CASTSSYEQYF. The rearrangement joins TRBV2 to TRBJ2-7, with D unclear. The CDR3 spans 11 residues. The germline V gene encodes CDR1 SNHLY and CDR2 FYNNEI. V was shortened by 7 bases and J by 0 bases, with 4 bases between the two germline ends.

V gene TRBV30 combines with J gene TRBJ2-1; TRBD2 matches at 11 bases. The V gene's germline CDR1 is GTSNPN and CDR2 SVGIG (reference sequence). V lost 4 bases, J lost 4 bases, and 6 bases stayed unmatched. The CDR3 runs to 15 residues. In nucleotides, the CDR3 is TGTGCCTGGAAACCACTAGCGGGAGCTTACAATGAGCAGTTCTTC. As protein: CAWKPLAGAYNEQFF.

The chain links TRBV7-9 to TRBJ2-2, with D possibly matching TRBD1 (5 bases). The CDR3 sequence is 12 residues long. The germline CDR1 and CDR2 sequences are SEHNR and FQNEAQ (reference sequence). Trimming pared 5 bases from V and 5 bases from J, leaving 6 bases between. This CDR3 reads CASSPGTGELFF. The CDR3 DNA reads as TGTGCCAGCAGCCCAGGGACCGGGGAGCTGTTTTTT.

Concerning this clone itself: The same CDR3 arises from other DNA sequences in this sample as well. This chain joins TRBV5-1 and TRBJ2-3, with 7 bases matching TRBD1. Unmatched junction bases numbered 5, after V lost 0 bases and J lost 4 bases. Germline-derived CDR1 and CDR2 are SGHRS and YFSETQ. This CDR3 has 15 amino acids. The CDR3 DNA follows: TGCGCCAGCAGCTTGGGGCAGGGGGTCGCAGATACGCAGTATTTT. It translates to CASSLGQGVADTQYF.

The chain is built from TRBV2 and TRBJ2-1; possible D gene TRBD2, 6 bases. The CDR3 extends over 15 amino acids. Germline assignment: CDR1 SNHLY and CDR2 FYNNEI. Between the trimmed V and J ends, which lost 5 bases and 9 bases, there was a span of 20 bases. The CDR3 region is CASSPPGLGLSEQFF. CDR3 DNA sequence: TGTGCCAGCAGTCCCCCGGGACTTGGTTTGAGTGAGCAGTTCTTC.

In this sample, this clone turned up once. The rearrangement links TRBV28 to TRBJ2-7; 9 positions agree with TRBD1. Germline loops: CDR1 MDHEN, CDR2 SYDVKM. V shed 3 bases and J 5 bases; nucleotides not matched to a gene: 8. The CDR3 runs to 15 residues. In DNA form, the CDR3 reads TGTGCCAGCAGTTTGAGGGGACAGGGATACAACGAGCAGTACTTC. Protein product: CASSLRGQGYNEQYF. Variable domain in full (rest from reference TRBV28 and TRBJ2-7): DVKVTQSSRYLVKRTGEKVFLECVQDMDHENMFWYRQDPGLGLRLIYFSYDVKMKEKGDIPEGYSVSREKKERFSLILESASTNQTSMYLCASSLRGQGYNEQYFGPGTRLTVT.

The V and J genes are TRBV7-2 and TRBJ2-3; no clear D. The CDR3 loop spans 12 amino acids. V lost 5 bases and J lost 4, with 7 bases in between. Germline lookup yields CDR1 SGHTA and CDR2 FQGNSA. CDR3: CASSNSPDTQYF. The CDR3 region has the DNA TGTGCCAGCAGCAATAGCCCAGATACGCAGTATTTT.

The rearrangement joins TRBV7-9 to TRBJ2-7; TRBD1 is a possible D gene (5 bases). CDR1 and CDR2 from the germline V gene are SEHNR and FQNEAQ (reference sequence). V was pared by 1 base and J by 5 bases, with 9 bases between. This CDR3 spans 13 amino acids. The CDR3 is CASSLVGVNEQYF. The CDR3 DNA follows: TGTGCCAGCAGCTTAGTAGGGGTCAACGAGCAGTACTTC.

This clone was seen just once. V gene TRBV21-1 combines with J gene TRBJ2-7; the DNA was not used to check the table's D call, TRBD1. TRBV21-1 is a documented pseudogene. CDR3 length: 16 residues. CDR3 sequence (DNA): TGTGCCAGCAGCAAAAACACCGGGACAGGGGACAACGAGCAGTACGTC. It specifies CASSKNTGTGDNEQYV.

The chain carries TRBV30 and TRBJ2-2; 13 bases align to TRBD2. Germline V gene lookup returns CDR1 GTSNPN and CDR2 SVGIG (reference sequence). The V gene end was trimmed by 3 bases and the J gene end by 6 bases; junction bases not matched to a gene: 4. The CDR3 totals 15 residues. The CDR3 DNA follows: TGTGCCTGGAGAGGGGGACTAGCGGGACCCGGGGAGCTGTTTTTT. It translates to CAWRGGLAGPGELFF. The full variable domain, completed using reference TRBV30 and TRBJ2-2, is SQTIHQWPATLVQPVGSPLSLECTVEGTSNPNLYWYRQAAGRGLQLLFYSVGIGQISSEVPQNLSASRPQDRQFILSSKKLLLSDSGFYLCAWRGGLAGPGELFFGEGSRLTVL.

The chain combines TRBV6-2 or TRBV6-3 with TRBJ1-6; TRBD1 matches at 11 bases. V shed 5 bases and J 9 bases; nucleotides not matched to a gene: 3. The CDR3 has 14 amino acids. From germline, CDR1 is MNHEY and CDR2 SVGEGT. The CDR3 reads CASSHGQGASPLHF. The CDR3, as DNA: TGTGCCAGCAGTCATGGACAGGGGGCTTCACCCCTCCACTTT.

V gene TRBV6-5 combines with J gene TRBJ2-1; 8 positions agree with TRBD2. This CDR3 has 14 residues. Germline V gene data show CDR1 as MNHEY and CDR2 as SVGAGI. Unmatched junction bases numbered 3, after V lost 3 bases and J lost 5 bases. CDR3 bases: TGTGCCAGCAGTTATCTTAGCGGGAACAATGAGCAGTTCTTC. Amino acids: CASSYLSGNNEQFF.

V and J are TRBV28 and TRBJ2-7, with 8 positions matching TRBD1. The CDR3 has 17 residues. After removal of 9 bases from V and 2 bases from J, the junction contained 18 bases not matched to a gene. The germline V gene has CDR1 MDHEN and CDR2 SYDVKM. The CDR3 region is CASHTVKEDRDPYEQYF. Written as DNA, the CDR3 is TGTGCCAGTCACACTGTGAAGGAGGACAGGGATCCCTACGAGCAGTACTTC.

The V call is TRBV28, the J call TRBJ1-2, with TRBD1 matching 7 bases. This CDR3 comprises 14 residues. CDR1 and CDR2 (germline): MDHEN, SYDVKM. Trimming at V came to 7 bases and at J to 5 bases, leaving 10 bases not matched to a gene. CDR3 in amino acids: CASTSGQNSYGYTF. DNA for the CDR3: TGTGCCAGCACCTCGGGACAGAACTCGTATGGCTACACCTTC.